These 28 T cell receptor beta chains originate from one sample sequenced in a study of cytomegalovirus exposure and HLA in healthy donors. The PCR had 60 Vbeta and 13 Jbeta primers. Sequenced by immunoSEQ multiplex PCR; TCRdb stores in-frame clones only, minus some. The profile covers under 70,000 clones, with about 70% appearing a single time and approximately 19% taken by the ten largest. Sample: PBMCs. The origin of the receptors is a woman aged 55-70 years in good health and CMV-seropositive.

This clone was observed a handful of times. The CDR3 region is CASSISAWTGGLNTEAFF. The CDR3 DNA follows: TGTGCCAGTAGTATCTCTGCCTGGACAGGGGGCCTGAACACTGAAGCTTTCTTT. The rearrangement joins TRBV19 to TRBJ1-1; 11 nucleotides match TRBD1. V dropped 3 bases and J dropped 0; count of bases not matched to a gene: 9. The CDR3 is 18 amino acids. CDR1 LNHDA and CDR2 SQIVND come from the germline V gene (reference sequence). Variable domain in full (rest from reference TRBV19 and TRBJ1-1): DGGITQSPKYLFRKEGQNVTLSCEQNLNHDAMYWYRQDPGQGLRLIYYSQIVNDFQKGDIAEGYSVSREKKESFPLTVTSAQKNPTAFYLCASSISAWTGGLNTEAFFGQGTRLTVV.

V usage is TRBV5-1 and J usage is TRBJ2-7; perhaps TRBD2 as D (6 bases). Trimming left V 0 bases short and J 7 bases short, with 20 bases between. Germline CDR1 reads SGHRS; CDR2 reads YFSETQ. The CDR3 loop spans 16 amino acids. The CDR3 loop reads CASSLGPSEARGEQYF. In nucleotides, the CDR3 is TGCGCCAGCAGCTTGGGGCCCTCCGAAGCCCGGGGGGAGCAGTACTTC.

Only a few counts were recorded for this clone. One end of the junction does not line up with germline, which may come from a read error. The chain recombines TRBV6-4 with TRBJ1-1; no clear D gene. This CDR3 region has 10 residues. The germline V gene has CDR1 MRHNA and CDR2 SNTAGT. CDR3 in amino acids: CAHMYTEAFF. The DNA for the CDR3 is TGCGCTCACATGTACACTGAAGCTTTCTTT.

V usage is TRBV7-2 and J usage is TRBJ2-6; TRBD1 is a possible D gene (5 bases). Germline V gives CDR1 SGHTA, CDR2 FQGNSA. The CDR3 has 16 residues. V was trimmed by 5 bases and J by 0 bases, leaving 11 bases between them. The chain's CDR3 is CASSAQQDSGANVLTF. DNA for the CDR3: TGTGCCAGCAGCGCCCAACAGGACTCTGGGGCCAACGTCCTGACTTTC.

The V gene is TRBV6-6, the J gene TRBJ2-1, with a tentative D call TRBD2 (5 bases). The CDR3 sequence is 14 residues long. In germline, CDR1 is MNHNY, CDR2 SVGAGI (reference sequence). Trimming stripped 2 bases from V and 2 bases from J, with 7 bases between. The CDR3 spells CASSYDGTYNEQFF. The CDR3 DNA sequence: TGTGCCAGCAGTTACGACGGGACCTACAATGAGCAGTTCTTC.

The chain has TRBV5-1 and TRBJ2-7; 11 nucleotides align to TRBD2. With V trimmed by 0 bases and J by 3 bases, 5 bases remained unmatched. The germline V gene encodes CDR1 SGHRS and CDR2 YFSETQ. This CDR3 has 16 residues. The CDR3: CASSLAASGGFYEQYF. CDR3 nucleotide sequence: TGCGCCAGCAGCTTGGCGGCTAGCGGGGGGTTCTACGAGCAGTACTTC.

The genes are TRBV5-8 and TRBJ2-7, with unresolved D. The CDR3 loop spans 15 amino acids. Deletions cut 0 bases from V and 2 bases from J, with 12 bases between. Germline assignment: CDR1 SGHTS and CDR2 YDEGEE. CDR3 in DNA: TGTGCCAGCAGCTTGGGGGCAGTCACACCCTACGAGCAGTACTTC. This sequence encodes CASSLGAVTPYEQYF.

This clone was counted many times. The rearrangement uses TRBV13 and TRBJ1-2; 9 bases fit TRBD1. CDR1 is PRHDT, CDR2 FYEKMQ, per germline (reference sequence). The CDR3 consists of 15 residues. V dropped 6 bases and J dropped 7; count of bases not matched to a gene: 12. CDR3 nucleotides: TGTGCCAGCAGGGAAACAGGGGGCGCCTCGCGTGGCTACACCTTC. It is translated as CASRETGGASRGYTF.

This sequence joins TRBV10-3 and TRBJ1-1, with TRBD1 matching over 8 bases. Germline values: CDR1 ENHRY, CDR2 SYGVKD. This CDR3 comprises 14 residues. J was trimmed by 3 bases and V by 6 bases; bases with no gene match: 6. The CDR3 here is CAIRDRGRDTEAFF. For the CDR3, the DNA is TGTGCCATCAGAGACAGGGGTAGGGACACTGAAGCTTTCTTT.

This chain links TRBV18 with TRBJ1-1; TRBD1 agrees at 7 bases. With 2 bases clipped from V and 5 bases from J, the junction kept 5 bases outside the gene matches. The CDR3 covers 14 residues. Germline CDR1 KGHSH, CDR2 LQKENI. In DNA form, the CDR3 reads TGTGCCAGCTCACCAAGACAGGGTCGAACTGAAGCTTTCTTT. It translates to CASSPRQGRTEAFF.

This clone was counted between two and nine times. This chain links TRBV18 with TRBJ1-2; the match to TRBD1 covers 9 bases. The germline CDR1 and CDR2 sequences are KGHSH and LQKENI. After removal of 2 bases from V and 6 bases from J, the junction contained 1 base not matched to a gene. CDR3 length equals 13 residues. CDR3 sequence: CASSPRDRDGYTF. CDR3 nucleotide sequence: TGTGCCAGCTCACCAAGGGACAGGGATGGCTACACCTTC.

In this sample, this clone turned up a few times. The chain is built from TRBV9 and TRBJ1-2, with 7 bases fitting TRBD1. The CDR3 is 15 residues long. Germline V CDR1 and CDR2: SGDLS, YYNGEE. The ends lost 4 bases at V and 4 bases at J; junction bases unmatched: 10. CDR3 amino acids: CASSPRTGPGYGYTF. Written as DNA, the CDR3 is TGTGCCAGCAGCCCTCGGACAGGCCCGGGCTATGGCTACACCTTC.

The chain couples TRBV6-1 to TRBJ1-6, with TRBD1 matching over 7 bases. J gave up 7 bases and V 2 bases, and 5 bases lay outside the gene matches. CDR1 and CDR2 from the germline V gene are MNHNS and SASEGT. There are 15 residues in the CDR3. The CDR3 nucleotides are TGTGCCAGCAGTGAACAACCAGGGGGGAATTCACCCCTCCACTTT. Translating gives CASSEQPGGNSPLHF.

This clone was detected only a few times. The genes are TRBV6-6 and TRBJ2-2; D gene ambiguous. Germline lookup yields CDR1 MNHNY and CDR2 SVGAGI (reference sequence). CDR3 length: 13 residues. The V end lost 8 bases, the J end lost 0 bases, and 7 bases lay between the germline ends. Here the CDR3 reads CASDSSNTGELFF. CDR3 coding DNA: TGTGCCAGCGACTCCTCGAACACCGGGGAGCTGTTTTTT.

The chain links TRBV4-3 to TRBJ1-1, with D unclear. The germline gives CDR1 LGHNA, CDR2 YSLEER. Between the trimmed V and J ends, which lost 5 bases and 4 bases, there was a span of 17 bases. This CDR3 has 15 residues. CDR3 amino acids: CASSLHLRESTEAFF. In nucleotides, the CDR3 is TGCGCCAGCAGCTTACATTTGAGGGAGTCCACTGAAGCTTTCTTT.

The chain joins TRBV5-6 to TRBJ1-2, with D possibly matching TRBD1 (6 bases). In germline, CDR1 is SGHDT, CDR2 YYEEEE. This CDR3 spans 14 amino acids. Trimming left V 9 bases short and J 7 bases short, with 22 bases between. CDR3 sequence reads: CATTLRPGDSGYTF. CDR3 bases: TGTGCCACTACACTAAGGCCAGGGGATAGTGGCTACACCTTC.

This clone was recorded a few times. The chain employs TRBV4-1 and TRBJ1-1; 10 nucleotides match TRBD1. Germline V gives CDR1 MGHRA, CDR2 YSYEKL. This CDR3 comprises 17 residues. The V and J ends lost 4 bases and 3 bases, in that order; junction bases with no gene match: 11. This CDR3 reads CASSPLGQGEGDTEAFF. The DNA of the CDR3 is TGCGCCAGCAGCCCCTTAGGACAGGGGGAGGGGGACACTGAAGCTTTCTTT.

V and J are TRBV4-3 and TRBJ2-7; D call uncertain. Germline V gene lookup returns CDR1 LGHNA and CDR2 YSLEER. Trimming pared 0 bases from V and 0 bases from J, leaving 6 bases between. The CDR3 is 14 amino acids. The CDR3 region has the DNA TGCGCCAGCAGCCAAGAATGGAGCTCCTACGAGCAGTACTTC. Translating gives CASSQEWSSYEQYF.

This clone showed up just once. CDR3 coding DNA: TGTGCCAGCAGCTCCAGGTGGGAGGCCTATGGCTACACCTTC. This encodes CASSSRWEAYGYTF. The genes are TRBV7-9 and TRBJ1-2; D remains ambiguous. Germline V gene lookup returns CDR1 SEHNR and CDR2 FQNEAQ (reference sequence). The CDR3 totals 14 residues. The germline V and J ends were trimmed by 4 bases and 4 bases, with 13 bases remaining between them.

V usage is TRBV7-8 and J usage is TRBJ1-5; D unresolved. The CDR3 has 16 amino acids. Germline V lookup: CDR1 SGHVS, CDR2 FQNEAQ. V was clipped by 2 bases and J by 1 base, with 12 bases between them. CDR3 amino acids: CASSLREMGSNQPQHF. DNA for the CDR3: TGTGCCAGCAGCTTAAGGGAGATGGGGAGCAATCAGCCCCAGCATTTT.

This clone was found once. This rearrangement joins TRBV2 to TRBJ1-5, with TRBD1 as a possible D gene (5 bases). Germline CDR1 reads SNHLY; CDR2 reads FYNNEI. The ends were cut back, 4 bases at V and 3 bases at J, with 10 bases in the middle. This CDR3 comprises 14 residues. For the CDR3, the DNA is TGTGCCAGCAGTGGACAGTCACTCAATCAGCCCCAGCATTTT. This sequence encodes CASSGQSLNQPQHF. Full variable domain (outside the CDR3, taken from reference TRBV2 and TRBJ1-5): EPEVTQTPSHQVTQMGQEVILRCVPISNHLYFYWYRQILGQKVEFLVSFYNNEISEKSEIFDDQFSVERPDGSNFTLKIRSTKLEDSAMYFCASSGQSLNQPQHFGDGTRLSIL.

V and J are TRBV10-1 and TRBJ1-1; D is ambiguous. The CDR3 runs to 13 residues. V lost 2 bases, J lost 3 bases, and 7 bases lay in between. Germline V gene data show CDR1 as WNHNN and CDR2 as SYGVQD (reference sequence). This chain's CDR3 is CASSEALDTEAFF. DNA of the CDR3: TGCGCCAGCAGTGAGGCGTTGGACACTGAAGCTTTCTTT.

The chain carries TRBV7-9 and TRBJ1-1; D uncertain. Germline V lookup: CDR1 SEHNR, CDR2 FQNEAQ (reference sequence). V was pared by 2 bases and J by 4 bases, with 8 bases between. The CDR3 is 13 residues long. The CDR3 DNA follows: TGTGCCAGCAGCTTACAAGAGGGCACTGAAGCTTTCTTT. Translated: CASSLQEGTEAFF.

This CDR3 is CASSDVGGIDEQFF. The CDR3 coding sequence is TGTGCCAGCAGTGACGTCGGGGGAATCGATGAGCAGTTCTTC. The rearrangement uses TRBV6-4 and TRBJ2-1; D possibly corresponds to TRBD2 (6 bases). The germline V gene encodes CDR1 MRHNA and CDR2 SNTAGT. The V end lost 2 bases, the J end lost 8 bases, and 13 bases lay between the germline ends. The CDR3 consists of 14 residues.

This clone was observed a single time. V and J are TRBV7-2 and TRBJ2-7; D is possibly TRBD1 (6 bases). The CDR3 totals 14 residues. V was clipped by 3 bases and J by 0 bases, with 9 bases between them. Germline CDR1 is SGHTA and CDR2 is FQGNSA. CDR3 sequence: CASSFDRTSYEQYF. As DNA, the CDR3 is TGTGCCAGCAGCTTTGACAGGACCTCCTACGAGCAGTACTTC. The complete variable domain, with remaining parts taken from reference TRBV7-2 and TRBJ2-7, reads GAGVSQSPSNKVTEKGKDVELRCDPISGHTALYWYRQSLGQGLEFLIYFQGNSAPDKSGLPSDRFSAERTGGSVSTLTIQRTQQEDSAVYLCASSFDRTSYEQYFGPGTRLTVT.

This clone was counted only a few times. The CDR3 region has the DNA TGTGCCACCAGCAGAGGGACAGGGGATTATAGCAATCAGCCCCAGCATTTT. This encodes CATSRGTGDYSNQPQHF. The rearrangement uses TRBV15 and TRBJ1-5; 9 positions match TRBD1. The trim removed 1 base at V and 0 bases at J, leaving 4 bases unmatched. Germline CDR1 is LNHNV and CDR2 is YYDKDF (reference sequence). The CDR3 is 17 amino acids.

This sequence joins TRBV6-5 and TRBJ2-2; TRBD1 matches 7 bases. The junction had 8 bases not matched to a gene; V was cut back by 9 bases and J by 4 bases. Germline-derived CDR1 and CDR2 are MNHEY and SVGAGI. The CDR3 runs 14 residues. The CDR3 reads CASNTGAGTGELFF. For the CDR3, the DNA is TGTGCCAGTAACACAGGGGCGGGCACCGGGGAGCTGTTTTTT.

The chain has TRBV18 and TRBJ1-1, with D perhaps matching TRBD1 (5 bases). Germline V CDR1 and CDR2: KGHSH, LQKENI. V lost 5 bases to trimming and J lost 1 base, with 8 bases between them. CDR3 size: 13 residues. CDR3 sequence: CASSVTGNTEAFF. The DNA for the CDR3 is TGTGCCAGCTCAGTCACAGGGAACACTGAAGCTTTCTTT.